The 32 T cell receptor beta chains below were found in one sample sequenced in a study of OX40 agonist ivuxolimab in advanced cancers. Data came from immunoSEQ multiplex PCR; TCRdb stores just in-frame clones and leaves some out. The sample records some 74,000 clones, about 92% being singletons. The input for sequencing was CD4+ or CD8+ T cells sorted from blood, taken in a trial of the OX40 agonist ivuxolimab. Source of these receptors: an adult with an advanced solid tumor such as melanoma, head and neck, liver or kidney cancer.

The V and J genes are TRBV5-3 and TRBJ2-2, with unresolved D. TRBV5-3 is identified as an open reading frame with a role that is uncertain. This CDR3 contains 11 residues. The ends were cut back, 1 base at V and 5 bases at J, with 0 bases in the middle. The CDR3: CARSLTGELFF. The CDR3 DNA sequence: TGTGCCAGAAGCTTGACCGGGGAGCTGTTTTTT.

The CDR3 protein is CASSFPGQGANYGYTF. CDR3 bases: TGTGCCAGCAGCTTTCCGGGACAGGGGGCTAACTATGGCTACACCTTC. V usage is TRBV5-5 and J usage is TRBJ1-2, with TRBD1 matching 11 bases. There are 16 residues in the CDR3. With 2 bases clipped from V and 0 bases from J, the junction kept 3 bases outside the gene matches. Germline V gene data show CDR1 as SGHKS and CDR2 as YYEKEE (reference sequence).

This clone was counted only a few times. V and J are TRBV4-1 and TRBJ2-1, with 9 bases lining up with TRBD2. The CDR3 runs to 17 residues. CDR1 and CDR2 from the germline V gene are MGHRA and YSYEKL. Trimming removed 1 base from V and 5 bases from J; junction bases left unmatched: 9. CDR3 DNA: TGCGCCAGCAGCCAAGTAGGACTAGCGACCACCAACAATGAGCAGTTCTTC. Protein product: CASSQVGLATTNNEQFF.

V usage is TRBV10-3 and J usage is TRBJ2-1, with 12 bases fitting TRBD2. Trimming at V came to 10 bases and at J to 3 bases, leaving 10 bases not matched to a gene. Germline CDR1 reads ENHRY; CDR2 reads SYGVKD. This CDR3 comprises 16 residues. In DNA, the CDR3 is TGTGCCAGCAGAATGACTAGCGGGAGTAACTACAATGAGCAGTTCTTC. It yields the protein CASRMTSGSNYNEQFF.

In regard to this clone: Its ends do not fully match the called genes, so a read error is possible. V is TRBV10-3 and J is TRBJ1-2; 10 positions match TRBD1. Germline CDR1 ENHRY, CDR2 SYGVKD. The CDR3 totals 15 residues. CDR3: CASSYGQGGLYGYTF. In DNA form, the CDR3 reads TGTGCCAGCAGTTATGGACAGGGGGGTCTCTATGGCTACACCTTC.

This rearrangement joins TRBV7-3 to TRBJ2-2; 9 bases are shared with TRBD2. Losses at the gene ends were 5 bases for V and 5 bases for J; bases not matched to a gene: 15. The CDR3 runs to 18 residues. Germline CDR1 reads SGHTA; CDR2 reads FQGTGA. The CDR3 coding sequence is TGTGCCAGCAGCCAGAACTCTTTAGCGGGGGTGGCAACCGGGGAGCTGTTTTTT. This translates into CASSQNSLAGVATGELFF. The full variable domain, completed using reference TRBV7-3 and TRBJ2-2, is GAGVSQTPSNKVTEKGKYVELRCDPISGHTALYWYRQSLGQGPEFLIYFQGTGAADDSGLPNDRFFAVRPEGSVSTLKIQRTERGDSAVYLCASSQNSLAGVATGELFFGEGSRLTVL.

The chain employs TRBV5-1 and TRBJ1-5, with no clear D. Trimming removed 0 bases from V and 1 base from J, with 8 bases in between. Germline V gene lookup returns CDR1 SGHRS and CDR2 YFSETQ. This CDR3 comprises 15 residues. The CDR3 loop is CASSLVGESNQPQHF. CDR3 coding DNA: TGCGCCAGCAGCTTGGTCGGGGAGAGCAATCAGCCCCAGCATTTT.

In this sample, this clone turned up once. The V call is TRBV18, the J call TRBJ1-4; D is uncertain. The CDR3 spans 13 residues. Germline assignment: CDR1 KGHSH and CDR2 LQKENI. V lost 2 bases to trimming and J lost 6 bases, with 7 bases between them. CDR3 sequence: CASSPGLDEKLFF. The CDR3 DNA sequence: TGTGCCAGCTCACCAGGACTGGATGAAAAACTGTTTTTT. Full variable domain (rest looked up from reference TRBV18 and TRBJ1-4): NAGVMQNPRHLVRRRGQEARLRCSPMKGHSHVYWYRQLPEEGLKFMVYLQKENIIDESGMPKERFSAEFPKEGPSILRIQQVVRGDSAAYFCASSPGLDEKLFFGSGTQLSVL.

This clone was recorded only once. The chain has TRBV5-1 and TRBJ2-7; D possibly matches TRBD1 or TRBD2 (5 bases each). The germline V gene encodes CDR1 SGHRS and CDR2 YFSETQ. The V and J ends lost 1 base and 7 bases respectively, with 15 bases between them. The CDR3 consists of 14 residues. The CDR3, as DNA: TGCGCCAGCAGCTTGATTAGGGGCCCGGGGGAGCAGTACTTC. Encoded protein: CASSLIRGPGEQYF.

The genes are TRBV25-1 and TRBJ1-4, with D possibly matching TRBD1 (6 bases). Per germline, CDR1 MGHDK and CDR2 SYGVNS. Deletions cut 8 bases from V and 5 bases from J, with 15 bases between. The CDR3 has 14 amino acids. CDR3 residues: CASGIAGANEKLFF. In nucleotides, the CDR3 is TGTGCCAGCGGGATAGCAGGGGCGAATGAAAAACTGTTTTTT.

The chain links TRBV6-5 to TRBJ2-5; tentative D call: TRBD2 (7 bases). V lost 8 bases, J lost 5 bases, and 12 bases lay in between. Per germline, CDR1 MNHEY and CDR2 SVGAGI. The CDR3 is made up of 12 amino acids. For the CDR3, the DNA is TGTGCCAGCGGGGGGGCCGGGGAGACCCAGTACTTC. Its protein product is CASGGAGETQYF.

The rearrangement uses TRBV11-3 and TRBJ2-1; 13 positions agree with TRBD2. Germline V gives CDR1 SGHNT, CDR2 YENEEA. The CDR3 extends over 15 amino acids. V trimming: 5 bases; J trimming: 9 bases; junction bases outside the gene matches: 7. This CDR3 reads CASSRTSGGAGEQFF. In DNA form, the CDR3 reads TGTGCCAGCAGCCGTACTAGCGGGGGGGCCGGTGAGCAGTTCTTC.

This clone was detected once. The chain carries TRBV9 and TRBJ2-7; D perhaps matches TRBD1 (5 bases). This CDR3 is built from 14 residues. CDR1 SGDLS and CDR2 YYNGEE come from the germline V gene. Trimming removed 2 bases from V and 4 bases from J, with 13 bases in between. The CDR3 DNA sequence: TGTGCCAGCAGCGTGGGCCAGGGAAATTACGAGCAGTACTTC. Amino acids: CASSVGQGNYEQYF.

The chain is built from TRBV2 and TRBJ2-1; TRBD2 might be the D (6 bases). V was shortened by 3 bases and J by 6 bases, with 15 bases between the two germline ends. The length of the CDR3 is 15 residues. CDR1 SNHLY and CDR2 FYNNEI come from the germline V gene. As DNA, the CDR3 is TGTGCCAGCAGTGAGGAGGGGATCCCCACCAATGAGCAGTTCTTC. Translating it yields CASSEEGIPTNEQFF.

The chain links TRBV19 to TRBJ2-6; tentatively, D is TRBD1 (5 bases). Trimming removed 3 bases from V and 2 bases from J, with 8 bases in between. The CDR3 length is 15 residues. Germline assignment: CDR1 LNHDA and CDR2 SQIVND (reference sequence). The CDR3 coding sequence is TGTGCCAGTAGTATTGACAGAACTGGGGCCAACGTCCTGACTTTC. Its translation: CASSIDRTGANVLTF.

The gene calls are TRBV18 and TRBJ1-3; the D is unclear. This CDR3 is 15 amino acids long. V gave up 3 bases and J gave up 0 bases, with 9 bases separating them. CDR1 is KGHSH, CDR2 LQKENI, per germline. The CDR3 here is CASSPVPSSGNTIYF. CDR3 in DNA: TGTGCCAGCTCACCGGTTCCCAGCTCTGGAAACACCATATATTTT.

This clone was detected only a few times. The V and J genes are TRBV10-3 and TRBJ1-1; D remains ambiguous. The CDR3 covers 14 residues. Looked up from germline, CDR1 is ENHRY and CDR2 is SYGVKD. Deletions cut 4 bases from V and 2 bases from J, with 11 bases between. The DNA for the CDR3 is TGTGCCATCAGTGTGTCAGGAGCTAACACTGAAGCTTTCTTT. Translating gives CAISVSGANTEAFF.

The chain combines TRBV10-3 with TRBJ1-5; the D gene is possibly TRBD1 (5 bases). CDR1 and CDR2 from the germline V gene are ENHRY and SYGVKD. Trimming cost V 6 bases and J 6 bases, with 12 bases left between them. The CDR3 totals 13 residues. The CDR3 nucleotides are TGTGCCATCAGCCAAGGACAACGTCAGCCCCAGCATTTT. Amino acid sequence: CAISQGQRQPQHF.

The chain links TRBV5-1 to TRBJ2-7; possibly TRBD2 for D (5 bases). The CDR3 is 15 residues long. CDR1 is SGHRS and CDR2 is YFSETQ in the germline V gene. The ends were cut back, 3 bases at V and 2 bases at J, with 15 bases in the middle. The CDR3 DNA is TGCGCCAGCAGCTCCCGGACTTCCGACCCCTACGAGCAGTACTTC. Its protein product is CASSSRTSDPYEQYF.

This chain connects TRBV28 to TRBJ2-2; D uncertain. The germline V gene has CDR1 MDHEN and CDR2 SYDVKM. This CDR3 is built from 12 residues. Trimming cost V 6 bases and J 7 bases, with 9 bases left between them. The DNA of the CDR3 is TGTGCCAGCAGATATAGTATCGGGGAGCTGTTTTTT. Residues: CASRYSIGELFF. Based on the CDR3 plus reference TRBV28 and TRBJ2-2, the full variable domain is DVKVTQSSRYLVKRTGEKVFLECVQDMDHENMFWYRQDPGLGLRLIYFSYDVKMKEKGDIPEGYSVSREKKERFSLILESASTNQTSMYLCASRYSIGELFFGEGSRLTVL.

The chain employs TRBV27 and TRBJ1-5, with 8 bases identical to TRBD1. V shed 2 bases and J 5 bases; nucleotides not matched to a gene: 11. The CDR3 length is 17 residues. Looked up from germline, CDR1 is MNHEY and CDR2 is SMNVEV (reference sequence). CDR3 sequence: CASSLGRGRGEHQPQHF. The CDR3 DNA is TGTGCCAGCAGTTTAGGCAGGGGGCGCGGCGAGCATCAGCCCCAGCATTTT.

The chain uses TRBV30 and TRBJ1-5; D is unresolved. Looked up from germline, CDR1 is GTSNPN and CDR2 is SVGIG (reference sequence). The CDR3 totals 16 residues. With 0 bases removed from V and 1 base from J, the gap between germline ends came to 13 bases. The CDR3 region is CAWSVGWARSNQPQHF. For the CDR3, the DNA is TGTGCCTGGAGTGTTGGCTGGGCGCGGAGCAATCAGCCCCAGCATTTT. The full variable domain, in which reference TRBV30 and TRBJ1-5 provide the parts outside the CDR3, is SQTIHQWPATLVQPVGSPLSLECTVEGTSNPNLYWYRQAAGRGLQLLFYSVGIGQISSEVPQNLSASRPQDRQFILSSKKLLLSDSGFYLCAWSVGWARSNQPQHFGDGTRLSIL.

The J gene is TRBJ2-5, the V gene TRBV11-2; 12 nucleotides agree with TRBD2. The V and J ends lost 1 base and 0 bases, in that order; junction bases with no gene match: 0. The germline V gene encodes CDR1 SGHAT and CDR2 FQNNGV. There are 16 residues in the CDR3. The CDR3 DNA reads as TGTGCCAGCAGCTTAGGGACTAGCGGGGACCAAGAGACCCAGTACTTC. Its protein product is CASSLGTSGDQETQYF.

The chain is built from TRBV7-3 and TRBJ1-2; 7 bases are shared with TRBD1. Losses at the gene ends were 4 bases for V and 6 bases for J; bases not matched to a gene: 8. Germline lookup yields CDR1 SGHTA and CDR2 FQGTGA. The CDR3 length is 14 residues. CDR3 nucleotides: TGTGCCAGCAGCTCAGGACAGGAAGTACATGGCTACACCTTC. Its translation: CASSSGQEVHGYTF. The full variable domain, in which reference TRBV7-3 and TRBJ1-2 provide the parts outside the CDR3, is GAGVSQTPSNKVTEKGKYVELRCDPISGHTALYWYRQSLGQGPEFLIYFQGTGAADDSGLPNDRFFAVRPEGSVSTLKIQRTERGDSAVYLCASSSGQEVHGYTFGSGTRLTVV.

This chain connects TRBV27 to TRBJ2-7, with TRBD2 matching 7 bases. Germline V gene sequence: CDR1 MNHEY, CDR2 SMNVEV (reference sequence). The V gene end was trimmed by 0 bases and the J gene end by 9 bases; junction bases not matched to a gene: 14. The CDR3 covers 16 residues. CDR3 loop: CASSLSGTTNVGRQYF. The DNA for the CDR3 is TGTGCCAGCAGTTTATCTGGGACTACCAATGTTGGGAGGCAGTACTTC.

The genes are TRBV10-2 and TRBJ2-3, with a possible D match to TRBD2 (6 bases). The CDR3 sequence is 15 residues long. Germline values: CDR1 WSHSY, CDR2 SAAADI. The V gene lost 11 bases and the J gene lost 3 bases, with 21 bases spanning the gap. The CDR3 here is CAVEATRSSTDTQYF. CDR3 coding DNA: TGCGCCGTCGAGGCGACTAGATCTTCTACAGATACGCAGTATTTT.

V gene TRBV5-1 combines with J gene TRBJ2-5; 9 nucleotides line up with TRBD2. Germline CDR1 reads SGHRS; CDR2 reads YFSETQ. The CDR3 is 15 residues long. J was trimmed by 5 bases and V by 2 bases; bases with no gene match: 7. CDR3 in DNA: TGCGCCAGCAGCTTCGGCGGGGGGGCCGGTGAGACCCAGTACTTC. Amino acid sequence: CASSFGGGAGETQYF.

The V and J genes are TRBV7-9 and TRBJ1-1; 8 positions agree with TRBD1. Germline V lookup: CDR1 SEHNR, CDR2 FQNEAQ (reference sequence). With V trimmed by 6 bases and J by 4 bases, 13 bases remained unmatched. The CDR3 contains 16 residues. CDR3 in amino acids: CASRPNQGARSTEAFF. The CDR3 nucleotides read TGTGCCAGCAGACCTAATCAGGGGGCGAGGAGCACTGAAGCTTTCTTT.

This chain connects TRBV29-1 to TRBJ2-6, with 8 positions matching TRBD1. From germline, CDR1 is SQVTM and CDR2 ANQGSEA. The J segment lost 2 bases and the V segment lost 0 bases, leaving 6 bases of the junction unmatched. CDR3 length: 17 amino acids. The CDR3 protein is CSVEESGQVTGANVLTF. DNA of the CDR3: TGCAGCGTTGAAGAGTCGGGACAGGTAACTGGGGCCAACGTCCTGACTTTC. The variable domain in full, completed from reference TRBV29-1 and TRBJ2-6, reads SAVISQKPSRDICQRGTSLTIQCQVDSQVTMMFWYRQQPGQSLTLIATANQGSEATYESGFVIDKFPISRPNLTFSTLTVSNMSPEDSSIYLCSVEESGQVTGANVLTFGAGSRLTVL.

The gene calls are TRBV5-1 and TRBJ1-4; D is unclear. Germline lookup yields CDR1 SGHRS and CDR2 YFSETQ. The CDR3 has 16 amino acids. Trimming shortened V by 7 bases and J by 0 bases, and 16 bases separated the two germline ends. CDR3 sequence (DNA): TGCGCCAGCCCATCGAAGCAGTCTGCAACTAATGAAAAACTGTTTTTT. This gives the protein CASPSKQSATNEKLFF.

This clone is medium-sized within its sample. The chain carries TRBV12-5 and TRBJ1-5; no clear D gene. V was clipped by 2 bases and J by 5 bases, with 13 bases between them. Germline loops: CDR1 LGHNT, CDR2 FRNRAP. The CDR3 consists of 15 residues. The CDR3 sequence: CASGLSQSEYQPQHF. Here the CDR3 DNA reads TGTGCTAGTGGTTTGTCTCAGAGTGAGTATCAGCCCCAGCATTTT.

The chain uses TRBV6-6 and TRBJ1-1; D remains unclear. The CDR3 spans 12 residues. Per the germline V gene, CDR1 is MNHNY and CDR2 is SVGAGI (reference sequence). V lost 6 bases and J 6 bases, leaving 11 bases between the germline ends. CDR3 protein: CASRINGAEAFF. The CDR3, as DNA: TGTGCCAGCAGAATTAACGGCGCTGAAGCTTTCTTT.